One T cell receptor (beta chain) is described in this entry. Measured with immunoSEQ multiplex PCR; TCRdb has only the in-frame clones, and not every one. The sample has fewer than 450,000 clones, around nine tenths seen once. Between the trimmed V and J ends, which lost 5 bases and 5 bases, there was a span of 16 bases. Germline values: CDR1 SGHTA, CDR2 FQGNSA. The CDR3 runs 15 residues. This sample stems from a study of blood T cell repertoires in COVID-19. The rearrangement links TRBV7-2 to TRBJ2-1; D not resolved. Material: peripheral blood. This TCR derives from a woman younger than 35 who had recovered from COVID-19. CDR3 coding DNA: TGTGCCAGCAGCCCCCTTAAGACACTTCACAATGAGCAGTTCTTC. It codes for CASSPLKTLHNEQFF. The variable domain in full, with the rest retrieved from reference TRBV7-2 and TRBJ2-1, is GAGVSQSPSNKVTEKGKDVELRCDPISGHTALYWYRQSLGQGLEFLIYFQGNSAPDKSGLPSDRFSAERTGGSVSTLTIQRTQQEDSAVYLCASSPLKTLHNEQFFGPGTRLTVL.